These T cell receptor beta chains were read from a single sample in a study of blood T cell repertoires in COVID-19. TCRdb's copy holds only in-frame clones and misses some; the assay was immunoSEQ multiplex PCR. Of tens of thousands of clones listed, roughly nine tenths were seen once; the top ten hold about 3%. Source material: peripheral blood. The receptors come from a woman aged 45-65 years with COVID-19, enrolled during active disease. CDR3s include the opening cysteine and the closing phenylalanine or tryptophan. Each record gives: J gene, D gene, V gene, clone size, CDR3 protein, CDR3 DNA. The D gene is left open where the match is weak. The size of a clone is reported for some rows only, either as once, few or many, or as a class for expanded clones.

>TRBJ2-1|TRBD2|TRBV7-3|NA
CASSQAGVYEQFF
TGTGCCAGCAGCCAAGCGGGAGTCTATGAGCAGTTCTTC
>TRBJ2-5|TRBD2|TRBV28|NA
CASSKLAGDQETQYF
TGTGCCAGCAGTAAACTAGCGGGGGATCAAGAGACCCAGTACTTC
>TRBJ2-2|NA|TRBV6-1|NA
CASRLNAGAAGELFF
TGTGCCAGCAGACTTAATGCTGGAGCGGCCGGGGAGCTGTTTTTT
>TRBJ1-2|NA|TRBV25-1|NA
CASSESGDNYGYTF
TGTGCCAGCAGTGAATCCGGGGATAACTATGGCTACACCTTC
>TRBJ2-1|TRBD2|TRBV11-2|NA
CASSRGRDVYNEQFF
TGTGCCAGCAGCCGCGGGAGGGATGTTTACAATGAGCAGTTCTTC
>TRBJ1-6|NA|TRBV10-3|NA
CAISARTDLDSPLHF
TGTGCCATCAGCGCCCGGACAGATTTAGATTCACCCCTCCACTTT
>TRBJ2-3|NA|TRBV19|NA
CASSPLGSGDTQYF
TGTGCCAGTAGTCCGCTCGGGAGTGGAGATACGCAGTATTTT
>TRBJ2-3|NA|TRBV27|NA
CASSLRRADTQYF
TGTGCCAGCAGTTTGAGGCGCGCAGATACGCAGTATTTT
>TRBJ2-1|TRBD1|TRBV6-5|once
CASRPTGGTIEQFF
TGTGCCAGCAGACCCACAGGGGGAACAATTGAGCAGTTCTTC
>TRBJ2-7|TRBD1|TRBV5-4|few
CASSPGTGWKQYF
TGTGCCAGCAGCCCAGGGACAGGGTGGAAGCAGTACTTC
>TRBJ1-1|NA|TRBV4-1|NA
CASSQGPLGRTEAFF
TGCGCCAGCAGCCAAGGGCCGTTGGGGAGGACTGAAGCTTTCTTT
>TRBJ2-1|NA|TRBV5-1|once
CASSGGQGSSYNEQFF
TGCGCCAGCAGCGGCGGTCAGGGGAGCTCCTACAATGAGCAGTTCTTC
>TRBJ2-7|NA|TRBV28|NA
CASSSPRQATYEQYF
TGTGCCAGCAGTTCTCCGAGACAGGCCACCTACGAGCAGTACTTC
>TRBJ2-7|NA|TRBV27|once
CASSFGRAYEQYF
TGTGCCAGCAGTTTCGGGCGGGCCTACGAGCAGTACTTC
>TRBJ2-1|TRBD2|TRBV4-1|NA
CASNRLAGVGNEQFF
TGCGCCAGCAACCGACTAGCGGGAGTCGGCAATGAGCAGTTCTTC
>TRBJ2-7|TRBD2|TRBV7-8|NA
CASSLWSLAGVYEQYF
TGTGCCAGCAGCTTATGGTCACTAGCGGGAGTCTACGAGCAGTACTTC
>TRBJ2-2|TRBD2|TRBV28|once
CASSFGLAEFTGELFF
TGTGCCAGCAGTTTTGGGCTAGCGGAGTTTACCGGGGAGCTGTTTTTT
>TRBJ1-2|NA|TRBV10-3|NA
CAISESSGPGAAPYGYTF
TGTGCCATCAGTGAGTCGTCGGGTCCAGGAGCGGCGCCCTATGGCTACACCTTC
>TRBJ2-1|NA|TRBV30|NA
CAWSQYNEQFF
TGTGCCTGGAGCCAATACAATGAGCAGTTCTTC
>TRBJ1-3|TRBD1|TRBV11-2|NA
CASSPQTGGRNTIYF
TGTGCCAGCAGCCCCCAAACAGGGGGCAGAAACACCATATATTTT
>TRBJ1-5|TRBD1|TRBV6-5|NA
CASSSAQGGLWPQHF
TGTGCCAGCAGTTCGGCACAGGGGGGGTTATGGCCCCAGCATTTT
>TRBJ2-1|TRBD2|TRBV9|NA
CASNRAGGPNEQFF
TGTGCCAGCAATCGAGCGGGAGGCCCCAATGAGCAGTTCTTC
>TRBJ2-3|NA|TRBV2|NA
CASRREVSTDTQYF
TGTGCCAGCAGGAGGGAAGTTAGCACAGATACGCAGTATTTT
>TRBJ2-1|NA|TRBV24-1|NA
CATSVHLEQFF
TGTGCCACCAGTGTGCACTTAGAGCAGTTCTTC
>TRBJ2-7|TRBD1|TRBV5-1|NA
CASSSRGTGNEQYF
TGCGCCAGCAGCTCCCGCGGGACAGGGAACGAGCAGTACTTC
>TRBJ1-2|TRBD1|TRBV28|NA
CASSARGTGPRKRDGYTF
TGTGCCAGCAGTGCACGAGGGACAGGGCCTCGAAAAAGGGATGGCTACACCTTC
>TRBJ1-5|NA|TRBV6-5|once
CASSLVVRQPQHF
TGTGCCAGCAGTTTGGTGGTACGGCAGCCCCAGCATTTT
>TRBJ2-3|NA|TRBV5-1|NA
CASSQGRADTQYF
TGCGCCAGCAGCCAGGGGCGGGCAGATACGCAGTATTTT
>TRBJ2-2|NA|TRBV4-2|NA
CASSQARVNTGELFF
TGTGCCAGCAGCCAAGCCAGGGTAAACACCGGGGAGCTGTTTTTT
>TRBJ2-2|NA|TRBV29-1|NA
CSVLTGYTGELFF
TGCAGCGTCCTAACAGGGTATACCGGGGAGCTGTTTTTT
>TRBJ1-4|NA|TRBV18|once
CASSLETGRNEKLFF
TGTGCCAGCTCACTGGAGACAGGTAGAAATGAAAAACTGTTTTTT
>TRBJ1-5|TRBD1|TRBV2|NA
CASSPLDRGQPQHF
TGTGCCAGCAGTCCCCTCGACAGGGGCCAGCCCCAGCATTTT
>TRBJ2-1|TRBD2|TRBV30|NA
CAWKKAGGPYNEQFF
TGTGCCTGGAAAAAAGCGGGAGGGCCGTATAATGAGCAGTTCTTC
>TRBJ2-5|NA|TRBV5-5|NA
CASSDRGTQYF
TGTGCCAGCAGCGACCGAGGGACCCAGTACTTC
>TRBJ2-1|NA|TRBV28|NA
CASSDWIRNEQFF
TGTGCCAGCTCCGACTGGATACGCAATGAGCAGTTCTTC
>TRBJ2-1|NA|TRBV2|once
CASSGGRELKKNEQFF
TGTGCCAGCAGTGGGGGGCGGGAGCTTAAAAAGAATGAGCAGTTCTTC
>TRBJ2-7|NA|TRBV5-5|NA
CASSQPGTKAYEQYF
TGTGCCAGCAGCCAACCAGGGACAAAGGCCTACGAGCAGTACTTC
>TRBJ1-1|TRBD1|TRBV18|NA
CASSAEGPGQGANTEAFF
TGTGCCAGCTCAGCCGAGGGTCCCGGACAGGGGGCGAACACTGAAGCTTTCTTT
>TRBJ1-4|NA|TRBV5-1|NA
CANKRDTAEMSRGGEKLFF
TGCGCCAATAAGCGGGATACCGCTGAAATGTCCAGGGGAGGGGAAAAACTGTTTTTT
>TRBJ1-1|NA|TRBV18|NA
CASSNREKAFF
TGTGCCAGCTCAAACCGTGAGAAAGCTTTCTTT
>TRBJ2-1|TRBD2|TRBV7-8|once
CASSQGLAGEDNEQFF
TGTGCCAGCAGCCAGGGACTAGCGGGAGAAGACAATGAGCAGTTCTTC
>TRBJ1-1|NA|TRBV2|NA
CASTGQQGPGNTEAFF
TGTGCCAGCACGGGCCAACAGGGACCGGGGAACACTGAAGCTTTCTTT
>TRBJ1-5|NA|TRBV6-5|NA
CASSPRSPIQPQHF
TGTGCCAGCTCCCCCCGGTCCCCTATTCAACCCCAGCATTTT
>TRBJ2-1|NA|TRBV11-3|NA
CASSLAGWGNEQFF
TGTGCCAGCAGCTTAGCGGGATGGGGTAATGAGCAGTTCTTC
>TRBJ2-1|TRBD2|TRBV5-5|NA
CASSLSTGGEQFF
TGTGCCAGCAGCTTGAGTACGGGGGGTGAGCAGTTCTTC
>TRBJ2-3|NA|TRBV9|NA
CASSGGATATDTQYF
TGTGCCAGCAGCGGTGGGGCGACAGCGACGGATACGCAGTATTTT
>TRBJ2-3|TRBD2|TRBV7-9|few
CASSPGEGTDTQYF
TGTGCCAGCAGCCCCGGGGAGGGGACAGATACGCAGTATTTT
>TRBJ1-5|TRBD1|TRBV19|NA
CASSTPDRGGNQPQHF
TGTGCCAGTAGTACCCCCGACAGGGGGGGCAATCAGCCCCAGCATTTT
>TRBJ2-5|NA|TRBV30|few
CAWSGIKRTQYF
TGTGCCTGGAGTGGAATTAAGAGAACCCAGTACTTC
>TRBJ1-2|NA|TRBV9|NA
CASSERAGANYGYTF
TGTGCCAGCAGCGAACGGGCAGGGGCTAATTATGGCTACACCTTC
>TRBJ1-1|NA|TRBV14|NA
CASSQDLLLGGAEAFF
TGTGCCAGCAGCCAAGATCTGTTACTCGGAGGGGCTGAAGCTTTCTTT
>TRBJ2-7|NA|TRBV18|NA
CASSPTRTGEQYF
TGTGCCAGCTCACCAACTCGGACGGGAGAGCAGTACTTC
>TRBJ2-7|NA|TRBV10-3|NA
CAIRPSGDVYEQYF
TGTGCCATCAGGCCCTCGGGGGACGTCTACGAGCAGTACTTC